This T cell receptor beta chain was captured by sequencing in a study of control samples from healthy donors and cancer patients. The method was immunoSEQ multiplex PCR; TCRdb's version includes in-frame clones alone and lacks a portion of them. The top ten clones hold over 15% of a sample with some 96,000 clones, about 90% of them seen once. Germline CDR1 SGHDN, CDR2 FVKESK. The ends lost 1 base at V and 6 bases at J; junction bases unmatched: 1. The CDR3 is made up of 13 amino acids. Sequencing used blood. This chain uses TRBV14 with TRBJ2-7; TRBD1 aligns across 9 bases. This clonotype was obtained from a woman between 45 and 65 years old in good health. The CDR3 coding sequence is TGTGCCAGCAGCCAAGTGGACAGGGGCGAGCAGTACTTC. Protein: CASSQVDRGEQYF.